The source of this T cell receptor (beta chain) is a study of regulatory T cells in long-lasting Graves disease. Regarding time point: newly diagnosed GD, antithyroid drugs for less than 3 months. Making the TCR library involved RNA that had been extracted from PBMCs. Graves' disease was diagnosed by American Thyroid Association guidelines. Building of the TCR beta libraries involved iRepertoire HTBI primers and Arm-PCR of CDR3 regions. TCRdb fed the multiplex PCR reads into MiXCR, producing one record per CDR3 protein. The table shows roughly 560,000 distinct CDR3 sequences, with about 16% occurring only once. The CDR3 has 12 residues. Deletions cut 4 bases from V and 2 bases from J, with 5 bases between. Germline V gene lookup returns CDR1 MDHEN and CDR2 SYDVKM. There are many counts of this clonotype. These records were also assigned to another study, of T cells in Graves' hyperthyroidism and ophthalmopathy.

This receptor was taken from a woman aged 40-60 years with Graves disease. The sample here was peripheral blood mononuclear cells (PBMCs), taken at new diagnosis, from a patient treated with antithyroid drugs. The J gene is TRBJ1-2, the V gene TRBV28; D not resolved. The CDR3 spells CASSSVNYGYTF. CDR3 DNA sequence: TGTGCCAGCAGTTCCGTCAACTATGGCTACACCTTC.